The 17 T cell receptor beta chains below were found in one sample sequenced in a study of early T cells in non-severe SARS-CoV-2 infection. TCRdb reprocessed the 5' RACE reads with MiXCR, giving one entry per CDR3 protein. The repertoire has roughly 110,000 distinct CDR3 sequences, 11% of them found once; the top ten carry approximately 7.3%. Sequencing was carried out using whole blood. The receptors were sampled from an adult who was a healthcare worker with PCR-confirmed SARS-CoV-2 infection or an uninfected control (not recorded which).

This clonotype was seen repeatedly, ten times or more. The chain is built from TRBV7-9 and TRBJ2-1; the D is unclear. Germline loops: CDR1 SEHNR, CDR2 FQNEAQ (reference sequence). The V end was cut by 4 bases, the J end by 10 bases, with 11 bases between. The CDR3 covers 12 residues. CDR3 bases: TGTGCCAGCAGCTCCCGTAGTCTGGAGCAGTTCTTC. This sequence encodes CASSSRSLEQFF.

The chain employs TRBV24-1 and TRBJ2-7; D gene unclear. Germline CDR1 reads KGHDR; CDR2 reads SFDVKD. The germline V and J ends were trimmed by 4 bases and 6 bases, with 9 bases remaining between them. The CDR3 has 12 residues. The CDR3 DNA reads TGTGCCACCAGTGAGGGAAGGGCCGAGCAGTACTTC. Translating it yields CATSEGRAEQYF.

About this clonotype: A much larger clone differs from this one at a single base, so this may be a read error. The chain links TRBV20-1 to TRBJ1-5; TRBD1 is a possible D gene (5 bases). With 5 bases removed from V and 2 bases from J, the gap between germline ends came to 13 bases. CDR1 is DFQATT, CDR2 SNEGSKA, per germline (reference sequence). The CDR3 totals 14 residues. The CDR3 bases are TGCAGTGCTGGAAGGGCGGGGGGCAATCAGCCCCAGCATTTT. Its translation: CSAGRAGGNQPQHF.

The chain recombines TRBV7-9 with TRBJ2-4; 8 bases agree with TRBD1. Germline V CDR1 and CDR2: SEHNR, FQNEAQ (reference sequence). CDR3 size: 17 residues. Trimming cost V 4 bases and J 2 bases; bases outside gene matches: 10. The CDR3 DNA sequence: TGTGCCAGCAGCTCGGGACAGGCCCGAGGGACCAAAAACATTCAGTACTTC. It codes for CASSSGQARGTKNIQYF.

In its sample, this clonotype was seen a few times. This sequence joins TRBV14 and TRBJ2-5, with D possibly TRBD2 on 6 matching bases. Between the trimmed V and J ends, which lost 1 base and 7 bases, there was a span of 10 bases. The CDR3 is 13 residues long. Germline CDR1 SGHDN, CDR2 FVKESK. The CDR3 DNA reads as TGTGCCAGCAGCCAAGGGTCCGGGGGGACCCAGTACTTC. It specifies CASSQGSGGTQYF.

This clonotype was seen at least ten times. The rearrangement links TRBV5-6 to TRBJ2-1, with 13 nucleotides matching TRBD2. This CDR3 has 16 residues. The V segment lost 4 bases and the J segment 3 bases; nucleotides outside the gene matches: 4. Germline V gives CDR1 SGHDT, CDR2 YYEEEE. This CDR3 is CASSTWTSGSYNEQFF. The CDR3, as DNA: TGTGCCAGCAGCACGTGGACTAGCGGGAGCTACAATGAGCAGTTCTTC.

The V call is TRBV6-2 or TRBV6-3, the J call TRBJ2-7; D unresolved. Germline lookup yields CDR1 MNHEY and CDR2 SVGEGT. The CDR3 totals 13 residues. V lost 4 bases to trimming and J lost 0 bases, with 7 bases between them. The CDR3 here is CASSSHDSYEQYF. The CDR3 DNA reads as TGTGCCAGCAGTTCCCATGACTCCTACGAGCAGTACTTC.

The table lists this clonotype with a few counts. The V gene is TRBV7-9, the J gene TRBJ1-1, with unresolved D. CDR1 and CDR2 (germline): SEHNR, FQNEAQ (reference sequence). The CDR3 contains 14 residues. Trimming pared 1 base from V and 1 base from J, leaving 7 bases between. CDR3: CASSLDLGNTEAFF. The CDR3 DNA sequence: TGTGCCAGCAGCTTAGATCTGGGGAACACTGAAGCTTTCTTT.

This clonotype has only a few counts. The chain links TRBV20-1 to TRBJ1-2; D possibly corresponds to TRBD1 (6 bases). The germline gives CDR1 DFQATT, CDR2 SNEGSKA (reference sequence). The CDR3 totals 13 residues. V was pared by 2 bases and J by 5 bases, with 12 bases between. For the CDR3, the DNA is TGCAGTGCTAGACGCAGGGGCCAATATGGCTACACCTTC. It is translated as CSARRRGQYGYTF.

This sequence joins TRBV20-1 and TRBJ2-7, with 13 nucleotides matching TRBD2. The CDR3 totals 17 residues. The germline V gene has CDR1 DFQATT and CDR2 SNEGSKA (reference sequence). V was clipped by 3 bases and J by 5 bases; unmatched bases: 13. CDR3 protein: CSARARTSGSFTHEQYF. Here the CDR3 DNA reads TGCAGTGCTAGGGCTCGGACTAGCGGGAGCTTCACCCACGAGCAGTACTTC.

The J gene is TRBJ1-1, the V gene TRBV6-2 or TRBV6-3; TRBD1 matches at 7 bases. This CDR3 is 12 amino acids long. The germline CDR1 and CDR2 sequences are MNHEY and SVGEGT. Losses at the gene ends were 6 bases for V and 6 bases for J; bases not matched to a gene: 4. The CDR3 sequence is CASSQGVAEAFF. CDR3 in DNA: TGTGCCAGCAGCCAGGGGGTAGCTGAAGCTTTCTTT.

The rearrangement uses TRBV7-8 and TRBJ2-7; TRBD2 matches at 7 bases. This CDR3 region has 16 residues. After removal of 5 bases from V and 5 bases from J, the junction contained 15 bases not matched to a gene. Germline CDR1 reads SGHVS; CDR2 reads FQNEAQ. CDR3 loop: CASSPPGQAGRNEQYF. The CDR3 bases are TGTGCCAGCAGCCCACCAGGCCAAGCGGGAAGGAACGAGCAGTACTTC.

This clonotype has only a few counts. The chain uses TRBV7-9 and TRBJ2-5; 7 nucleotides match TRBD1. V shed 4 bases, J shed 4 bases, and the junction held 6 bases outside the gene matches. The CDR3 has 14 amino acids. The germline V gene has CDR1 SEHNR and CDR2 FQNEAQ (reference sequence). CDR3 in amino acids: CASSSGQAGETQYF. The CDR3 DNA sequence: TGTGCCAGCAGCTCAGGACAGGCAGGAGAGACCCAGTACTTC.

This clonotype came up a few times. The chain couples TRBV14 to TRBJ2-1; 8 bases map to TRBD2. This CDR3 spans 16 amino acids. V lost 4 bases and J lost 9; bases outside the gene matches: 14. CDR1 and CDR2 (germline): SGHDN, FVKESK. In DNA form, the CDR3 reads TGTGCCAGCAGCCCCTGGCAACTAGCGGAGGCATGTGAGCAGTTCTTC. Its protein is CASSPWQLAEACEQFF.

This clonotype was detected ten times or more. The chain joins TRBV12-3 or TRBV12-4 to TRBJ2-1, with TRBD2 as a possible D gene (6 bases). The length of the CDR3 is 16 residues. V was trimmed by 6 bases and J by 3 bases, leaving 18 bases between them. This CDR3 is CASRPLSAGSYNEQFF. CDR3 nucleotide sequence: TGTGCCAGCAGGCCCCTCTCCGCCGGGAGCTACAATGAGCAGTTCTTC.

This rearrangement joins TRBV6-2 or TRBV6-3 to TRBJ2-1; D gene uncertain. There are 17 residues in the CDR3. Trimming left V 0 bases short and J 5 bases short, with 17 bases between. The V gene's germline CDR1 is MNHEY and CDR2 SVGEGT. CDR3 in amino acids: CASSYSQLLANNNEQFF. CDR3 nucleotides: TGTGCCAGCAGTTACTCGCAGTTACTGGCCAATAACAATGAGCAGTTCTTC.

This clonotype was picked up many times. The chain combines TRBV27 with TRBJ1-2; D might be TRBD1 (6 bases). There are 13 residues in the CDR3. V was clipped by 4 bases and J by 8 bases, with 14 bases between them. In germline, CDR1 is MNHEY, CDR2 SMNVEV (reference sequence). The CDR3 nucleotides are TGTGCCAGCAGTTCACAGGGAGGAAGAGGCTACACCTTC. The encoded protein is CASSSQGGRGYTF.